This T cell receptor (beta chain) came from a study of blood T cell repertoires in COVID-19. Study overall: T cells, B-cell-depleted T cells, or PBMCs supplied cDNA or gDNA.

This CDR3 spans 13 amino acids. CDR1 is KGHDR, CDR2 SFDVKD, per germline. Some clones are missing from TCRdb's copy, which holds only in-frame ones; the method was immunoSEQ multiplex PCR. The top ten hold 3.7% of the sample, which has under 200,000 clones, approximately 87% seen once. The genes are TRBV24-1 and TRBJ1-2, with TRBD1 matching 7 bases. Sequencing was carried out using peripheral blood. The origin of this receptor is a young man with active or convalescent COVID-19. CDR3 bases: TGTGCTTCTTCGACAGGGACAAACTATGGCTACACCTTC. It encodes CASSTGTNYGYTF.